This T cell receptor (beta chain) appears in the sequencing data of a study of cytomegalovirus exposure and HLA in healthy donors. Note on this clone: Its antigen is not known.

Study results and limitations: Reports state that TCR beta sequences accurately predicted most subjects' HLA-A and HLA-B alleles.

Both 60 Vbeta primers and 13 Jbeta primers went into the PCR. Here immunoSEQ multiplex PCR was the method, and the copy in TCRdb shows in-frame clones only, minus some. This sample has 150,000 to 200,000 clones, with about 81% found just once. The length of the CDR3 is 14 residues. Between the trimmed V and J ends, which lost 4 bases and 6 bases, there was a span of 15 bases. Germline V gene data show CDR1 as LNHNV and CDR2 as YYDKDF (reference sequence). This TCR was recovered from a woman aged 18-29 years in good health and CMV-seropositive. This sequence joins TRBV15 and TRBJ1-1, with D possibly being TRBD1 (6 bases). Sequencing input: PBMCs. The CDR3 region is CATSKSPEGAEAFF. The CDR3 nucleotides are TGTGCCACCAGCAAGTCGCCCGAGGGGGCTGAAGCTTTCTTT.